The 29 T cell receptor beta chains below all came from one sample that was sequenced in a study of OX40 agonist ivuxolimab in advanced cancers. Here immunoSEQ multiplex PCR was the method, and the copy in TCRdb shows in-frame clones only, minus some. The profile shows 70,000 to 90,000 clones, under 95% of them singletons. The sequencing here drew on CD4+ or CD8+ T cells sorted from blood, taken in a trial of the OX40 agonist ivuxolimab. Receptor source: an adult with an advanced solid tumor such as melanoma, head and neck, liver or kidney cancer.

The CDR3, as DNA: TGTGCCAGCAGCCTACTACCCCCTGCGGGGGGTCCTGAGACCCAGTACTTC. It is translated as CASSLLPPAGGPETQYF. The V gene is TRBV4-2, the J gene TRBJ2-5; 8 positions agree with TRBD2. V lost 4 bases to trimming and J lost 5 bases; unmatched junction nucleotides: 15. The CDR3 is 17 amino acids. CDR1 is LGHNA, CDR2 YNFKEQ, per germline.

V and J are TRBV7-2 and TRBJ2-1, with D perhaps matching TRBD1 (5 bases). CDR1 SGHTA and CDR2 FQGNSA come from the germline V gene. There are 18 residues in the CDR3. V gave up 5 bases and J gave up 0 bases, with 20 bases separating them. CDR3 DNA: TGTGCCAGCAGCAACCCAGGGTTGTGGGGCGGCTCCTACAATGAGCAGTTCTTC. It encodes CASSNPGLWGGSYNEQFF.

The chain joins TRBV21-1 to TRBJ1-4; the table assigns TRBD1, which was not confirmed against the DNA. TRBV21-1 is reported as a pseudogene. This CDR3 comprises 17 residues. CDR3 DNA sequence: TGTGCCAGCAGCAATAGGGACAGTATTGGCCCCTCTGAAAAACTGTTTTTT. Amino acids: CASSNRDSIGPSEKLFF.

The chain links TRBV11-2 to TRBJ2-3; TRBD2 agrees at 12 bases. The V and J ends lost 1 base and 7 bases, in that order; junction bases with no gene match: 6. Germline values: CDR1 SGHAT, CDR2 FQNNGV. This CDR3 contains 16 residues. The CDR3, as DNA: TGTGCCAGCAGCTTAGGGCTAGCGGGAGGGCCATATACGCAGTATTTT. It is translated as CASSLGLAGGPYTQYF. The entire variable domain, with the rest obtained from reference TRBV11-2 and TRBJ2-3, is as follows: EAGVAQSPRYKIIEKRQSVAFWCNPISGHATLYWYQQILGQGPKLLIQFQNNGVVDDSQLPKDRFSAERLKGVDSTLKIQPAKLEDSAVYLCASSLGLAGGPYTQYFGPGTRLTVL.

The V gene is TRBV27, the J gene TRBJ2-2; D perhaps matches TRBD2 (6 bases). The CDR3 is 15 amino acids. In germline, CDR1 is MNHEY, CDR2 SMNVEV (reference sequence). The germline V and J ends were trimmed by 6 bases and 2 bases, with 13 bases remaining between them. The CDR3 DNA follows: TGTGCCAGCAGGCGGGGCAGCGTTAACACCGGGGAGCTGTTTTTT. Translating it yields CASRRGSVNTGELFF.

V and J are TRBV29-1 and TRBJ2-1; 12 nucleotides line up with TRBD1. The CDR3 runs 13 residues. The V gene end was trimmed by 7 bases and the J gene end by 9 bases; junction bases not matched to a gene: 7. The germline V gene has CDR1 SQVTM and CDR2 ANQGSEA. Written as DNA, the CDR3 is TGCAGCGCACCGGGACAGGGGGCGATTGAGCAGTTCTTC. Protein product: CSAPGQGAIEQFF.

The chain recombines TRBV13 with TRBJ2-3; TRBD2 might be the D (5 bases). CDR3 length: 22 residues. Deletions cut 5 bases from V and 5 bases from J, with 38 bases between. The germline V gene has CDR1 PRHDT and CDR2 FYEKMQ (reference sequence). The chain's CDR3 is CASSTRSSAIERVVGVGDTQYF. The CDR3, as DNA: TGTGCCAGCAGCACACGATCATCGGCTATCGAACGTGTTGTCGGGGTCGGAGATACGCAGTATTTT.

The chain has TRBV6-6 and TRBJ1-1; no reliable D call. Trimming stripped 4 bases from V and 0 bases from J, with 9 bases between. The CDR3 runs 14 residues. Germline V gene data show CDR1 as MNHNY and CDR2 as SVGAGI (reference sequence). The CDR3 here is CASSFQPLNTEAFF. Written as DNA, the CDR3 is TGTGCCAGCAGTTTCCAGCCCTTGAACACTGAAGCTTTCTTT.

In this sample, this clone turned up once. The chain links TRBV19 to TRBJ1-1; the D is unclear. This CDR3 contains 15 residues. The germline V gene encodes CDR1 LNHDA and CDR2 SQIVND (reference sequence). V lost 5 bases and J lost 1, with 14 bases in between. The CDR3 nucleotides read TGTGCCAGTAGTTTGACTCCCGCTCCGAACACTGAAGCTTTCTTT. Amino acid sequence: CASSLTPAPNTEAFF. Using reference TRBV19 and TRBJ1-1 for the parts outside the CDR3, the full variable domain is DGGITQSPKYLFRKEGQNVTLSCEQNLNHDAMYWYRQDPGQGLRLIYYSQIVNDFQKGDIAEGYSVSREKKESFPLTVTSAQKNPTAFYLCASSLTPAPNTEAFFGQGTRLTVV.

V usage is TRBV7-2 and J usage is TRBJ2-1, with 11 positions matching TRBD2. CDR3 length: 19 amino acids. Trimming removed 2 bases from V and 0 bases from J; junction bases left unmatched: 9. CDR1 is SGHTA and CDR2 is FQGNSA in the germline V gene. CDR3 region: CASSLSGTSGPSSYNEQFF. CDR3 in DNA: TGTGCCAGCAGCTTATCCGGGACTAGCGGACCGAGCTCCTACAATGAGCAGTTCTTC.

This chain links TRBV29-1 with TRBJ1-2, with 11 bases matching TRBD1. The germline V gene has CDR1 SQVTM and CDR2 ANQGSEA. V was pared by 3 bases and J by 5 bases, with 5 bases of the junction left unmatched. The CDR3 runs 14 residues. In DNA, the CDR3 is TGCAGCGTTGATGGGGACAGGGGGTCATATGGCTACACCTTC. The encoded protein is CSVDGDRGSYGYTF.

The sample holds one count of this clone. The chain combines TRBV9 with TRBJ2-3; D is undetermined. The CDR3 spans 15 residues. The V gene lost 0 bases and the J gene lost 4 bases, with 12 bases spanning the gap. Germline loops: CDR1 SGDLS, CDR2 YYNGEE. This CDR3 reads CASSVVWDLSDTQYF. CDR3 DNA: TGTGCCAGCAGCGTAGTGTGGGATTTGTCAGATACGCAGTATTTT.

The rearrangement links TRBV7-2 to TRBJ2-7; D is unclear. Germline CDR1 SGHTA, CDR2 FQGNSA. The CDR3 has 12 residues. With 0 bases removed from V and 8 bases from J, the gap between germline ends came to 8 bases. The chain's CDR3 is CASSLARYQQYF. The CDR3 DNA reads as TGTGCCAGCAGCTTAGCGAGATACCAGCAGTACTTC.

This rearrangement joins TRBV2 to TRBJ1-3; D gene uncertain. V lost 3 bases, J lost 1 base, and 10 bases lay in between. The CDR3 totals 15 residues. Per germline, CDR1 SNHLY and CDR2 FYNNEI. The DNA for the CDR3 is TGTGCCAGCAGTGACAGGTTCCCTTCTGGAAACACCATATATTTT. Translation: CASSDRFPSGNTIYF. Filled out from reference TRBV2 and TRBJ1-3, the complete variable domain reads EPEVTQTPSHQVTQMGQEVILRCVPISNHLYFYWYRQILGQKVEFLVSFYNNEISEKSEIFDDQFSVERPDGSNFTLKIRSTKLEDSAMYFCASSDRFPSGNTIYFGEGSWLTVV.

In DNA, the CDR3 is TGTGCCAGCAGCCAATTAGGACAGGCCAACTATGGCTACACCTTC. As protein: CASSQLGQANYGYTF. The chain carries TRBV16 and TRBJ1-2; 7 bases fit TRBD1. CDR3 length: 15 residues. J was trimmed by 2 bases and V by 1 base; bases with no gene match: 4. The V gene's germline CDR1 is KGHSY and CDR2 FQNENV.

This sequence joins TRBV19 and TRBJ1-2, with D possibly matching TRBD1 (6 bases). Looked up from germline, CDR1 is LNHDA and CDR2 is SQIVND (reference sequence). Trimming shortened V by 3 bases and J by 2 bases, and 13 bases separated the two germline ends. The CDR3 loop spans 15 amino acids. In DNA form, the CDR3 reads TGTGCCAGTAGTATTTCCCGGGACACGAACTATGGCTACACCTTC. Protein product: CASSISRDTNYGYTF.

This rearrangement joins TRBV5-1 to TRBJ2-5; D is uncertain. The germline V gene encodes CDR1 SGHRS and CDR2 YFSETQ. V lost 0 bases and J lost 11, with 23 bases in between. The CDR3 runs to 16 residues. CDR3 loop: CASSLAMDTYGSRQYF. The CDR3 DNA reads TGCGCCAGCAGCTTGGCCATGGATACGTACGGCTCTAGGCAGTACTTC.

This chain's CDR3 is CASSTASGESYEQYF. As DNA, the CDR3 is TGTGCCAGTAGTACAGCTTCAGGGGAGTCCTACGAGCAGTACTTC. The chain links TRBV19 to TRBJ2-7; D may be TRBD1 (6 bases). Trimming removed 4 bases from V and 1 base from J, with 14 bases in between. Germline CDR1 reads LNHDA; CDR2 reads SQIVND (reference sequence). This CDR3 contains 15 residues.

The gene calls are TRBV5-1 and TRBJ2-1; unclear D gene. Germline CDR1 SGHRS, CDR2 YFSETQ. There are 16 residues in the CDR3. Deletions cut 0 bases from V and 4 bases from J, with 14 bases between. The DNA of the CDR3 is TGCGCCAGCAGCTTGGCCCAACTCGACGGATACAATGAGCAGTTCTTC. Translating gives CASSLAQLDGYNEQFF. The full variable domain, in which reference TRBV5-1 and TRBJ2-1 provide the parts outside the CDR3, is KAGVTQTPRYLIKTRGQQVTLSCSPISGHRSVSWYQQTPGQGLQFLFEYFSETQRNKGNFPGRFSGRQFSNSRSEMNVSTLELGDSALYLCASSLAQLDGYNEQFFGPGTRLTVL.

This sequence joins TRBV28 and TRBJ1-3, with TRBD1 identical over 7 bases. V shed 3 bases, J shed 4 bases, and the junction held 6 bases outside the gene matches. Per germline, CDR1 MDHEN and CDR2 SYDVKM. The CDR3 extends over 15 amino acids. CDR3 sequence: CASSFMDRYGNTIYF. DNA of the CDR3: TGTGCCAGCAGTTTTATGGACAGGTACGGAAACACCATATATTTT.

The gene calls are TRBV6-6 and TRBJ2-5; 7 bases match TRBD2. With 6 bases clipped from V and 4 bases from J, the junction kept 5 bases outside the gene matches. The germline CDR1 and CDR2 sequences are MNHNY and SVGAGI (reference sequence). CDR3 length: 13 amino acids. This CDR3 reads CASRRGVGETQYF. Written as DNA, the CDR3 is TGTGCCAGCAGACGGGGGGTAGGAGAGACCCAGTACTTC.

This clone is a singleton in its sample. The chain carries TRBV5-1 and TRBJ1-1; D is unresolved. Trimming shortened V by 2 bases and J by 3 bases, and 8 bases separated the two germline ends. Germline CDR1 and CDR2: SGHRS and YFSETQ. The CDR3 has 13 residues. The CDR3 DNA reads TGCGCCAGCAGCTTTGGGTGGGACACTGAAGCTTTCTTT. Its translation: CASSFGWDTEAFF.

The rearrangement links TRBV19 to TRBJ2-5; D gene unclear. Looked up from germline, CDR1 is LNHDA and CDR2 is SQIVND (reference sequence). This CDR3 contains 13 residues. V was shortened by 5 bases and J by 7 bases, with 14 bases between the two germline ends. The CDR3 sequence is CASSPTTDGTQYF. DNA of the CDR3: TGTGCCAGTAGTCCCACGACCGACGGGACCCAGTACTTC.

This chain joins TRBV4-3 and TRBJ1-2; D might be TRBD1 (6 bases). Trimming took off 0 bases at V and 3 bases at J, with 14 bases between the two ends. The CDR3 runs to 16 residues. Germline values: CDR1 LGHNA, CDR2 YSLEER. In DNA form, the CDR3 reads TGCGCCAGCAGCCAAGACGTGCAGGGGCGAGACTATGGCTACACCTTC. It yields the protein CASSQDVQGRDYGYTF.

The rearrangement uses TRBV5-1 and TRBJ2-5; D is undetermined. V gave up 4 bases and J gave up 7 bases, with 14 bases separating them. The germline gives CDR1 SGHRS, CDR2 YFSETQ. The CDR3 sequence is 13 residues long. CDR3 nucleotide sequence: TGCGCCAGCAGCGAGGCTACCGCAGGGACCCAGTACTTC. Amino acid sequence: CASSEATAGTQYF.

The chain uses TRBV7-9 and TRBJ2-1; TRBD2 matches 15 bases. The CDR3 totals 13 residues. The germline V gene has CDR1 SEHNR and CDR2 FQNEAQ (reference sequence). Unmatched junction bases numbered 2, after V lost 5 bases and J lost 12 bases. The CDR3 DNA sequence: TGTGCCAGCAGCCCGGGACTAGCGGGAGGGCAGTTCTTC. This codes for CASSPGLAGGQFF.

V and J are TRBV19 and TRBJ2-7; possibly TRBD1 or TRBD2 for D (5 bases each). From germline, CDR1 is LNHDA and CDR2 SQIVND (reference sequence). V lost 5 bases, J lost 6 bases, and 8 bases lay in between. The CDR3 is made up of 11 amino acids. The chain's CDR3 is CASSSRGEQYF. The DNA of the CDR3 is TGTGCCAGTAGTTCGAGGGGCGAGCAGTACTTC.

The CDR3 is CAISESQGRGAGNTEAFF. The CDR3 region has the DNA TGTGCCATCAGTGAGTCTCAGGGCAGGGGGGCTGGGAACACTGAAGCTTTCTTT. This chain uses TRBV10-3 with TRBJ1-1; 7 bases fit TRBD1. The V and J ends lost 0 bases and 1 base, in that order; junction bases with no gene match: 11. The CDR3 spans 18 residues. Germline CDR1 reads ENHRY; CDR2 reads SYGVKD.

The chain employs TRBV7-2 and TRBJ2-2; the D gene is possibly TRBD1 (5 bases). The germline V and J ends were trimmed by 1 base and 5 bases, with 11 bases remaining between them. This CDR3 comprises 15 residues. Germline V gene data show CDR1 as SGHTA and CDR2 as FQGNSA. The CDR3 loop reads CASSLVGAATGELFF. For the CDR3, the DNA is TGTGCCAGCAGCTTAGTAGGGGCCGCAACCGGGGAGCTGTTTTTT.